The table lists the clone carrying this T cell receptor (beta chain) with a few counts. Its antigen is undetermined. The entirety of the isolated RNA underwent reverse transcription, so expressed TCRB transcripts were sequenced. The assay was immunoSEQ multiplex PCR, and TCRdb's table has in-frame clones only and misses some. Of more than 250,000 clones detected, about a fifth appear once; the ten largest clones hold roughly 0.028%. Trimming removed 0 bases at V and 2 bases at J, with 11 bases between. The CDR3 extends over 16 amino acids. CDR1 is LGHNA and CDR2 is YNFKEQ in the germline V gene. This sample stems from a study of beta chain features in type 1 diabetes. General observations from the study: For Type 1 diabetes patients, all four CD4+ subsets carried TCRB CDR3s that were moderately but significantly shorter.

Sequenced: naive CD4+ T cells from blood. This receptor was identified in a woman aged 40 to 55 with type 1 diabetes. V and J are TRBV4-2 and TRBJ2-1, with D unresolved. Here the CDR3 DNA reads TGTGCCAGCAGCCAAGATCGAGCAGGCCCCTACAATGAGCAGTTCTTC. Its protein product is CASSQDRAGPYNEQFF.